Listed here is a single T cell receptor beta chain. The target antigen is unknown. The data are from a study of cytomegalovirus exposure and HLA in healthy donors. Findings and limits, study-wide: Among donors in an Asian-associated ancestry cluster, a later analysis reportedly found fewer N-insertions than the roughly 700-donor mean.

The ends were cut back, 3 bases at V and 1 base at J, with 7 bases in the middle. CDR3 size: 14 residues. CDR1 KGHSH and CDR2 LQKENI come from the germline V gene. Vbeta (60) and Jbeta (13) primers were used in the PCR. Clones were read by immunoSEQ multiplex PCR, and TCRdb kept only the in-frame ones, dropping some. This sample carries fewer than 150,000 clones, under 90% of them seen once, and the ten largest clones take approximately 8.8%. The source is a female donor in good health and CMV-seropositive. The material sequenced was PBMCs. This sequence joins TRBV18 and TRBJ1-5, with D hard to call. DNA for the CDR3: TGTGCCAGCTCACCTGGTCGGAGCAATCAGCCCCAGCATTTT. Translation gives CASSPGRSNQPQHF.